The following is a TCR beta chain sequence with its context. The data originate from a study of blood T cell repertoires in COVID-19. Study details: Samples taken during acute and convalescent COVID-19 were collected in the United States, Italy and Spain. Sources were T cells, B-cell-depleted T cells, or PBMCs; the material itself was cDNA or gDNA.

The CDR3 covers 13 residues. Germline CDR1 is GTSNPN and CDR2 is SVGIG (reference sequence). Trimming took 3 bases from V and 6 from J, leaving 9 bases between them. Authors' methods: Amplification of reference gene primers was used by the study to estimate nucleated cell counts. Method: immunoSEQ multiplex PCR; TCRdb's copy keeps in-frame clones and lacks some. The V and J calls and clone size are taken from that table; D and trimming were inferred from the DNA. The data contain roughly 280,000 clones, 75% to 90% of them singletons. This clonotype was sampled from a man in his 60s who had recovered from COVID-19. Sequencing used peripheral blood. The chain is built from TRBV30 and TRBJ1-6, with a weak D call TRBD1 (5 bases). CDR3 in DNA: TGTGCCTGGAGGGGGCCGGGTAATTCACCCCTCCACTTT. Translated, it gives CAWRGPGNSPLHF. The full variable domain, rest sourced from reference TRBV30 and TRBJ1-6, is SQTIHQWPATLVQPVGSPLSLECTVEGTSNPNLYWYRQAAGRGLQLLFYSVGIGQISSEVPQNLSASRPQDRQFILSSKKLLLSDSGFYLCAWRGPGNSPLHFGNGTRLTVT.